The source of this T cell receptor (beta chain) is a study of identical twins. The table lists this clonotype with a few counts. TCRdb ran MiXCR on the 5' RACE reads and lists one entry per CDR3 protein. The data show 300,000 to 400,000 distinct CDR3 sequences, 9% to 15% seen once. The germline V gene encodes CDR1 ENHRY and CDR2 SYGVKD. This CDR3 region has 15 residues. J lost 6 bases, V lost 6 bases, and 9 bases had no gene match. The sample was also reused in another study, on yellow fever vaccine responses in identical twins.

The chain couples TRBV10-3 to TRBJ2-1, with TRBD2 identical over 9 bases. Sequencing was done on a sample of CD8+ T cells sorted from blood. This clonotype was obtained from a woman younger than 35 in good health. The CDR3 region has the DNA TGTGCCATCAGAACGCGGGAGGGCCAGACCAATGAGCAGTTCTTC. It specifies CAIRTREGQTNEQFF.